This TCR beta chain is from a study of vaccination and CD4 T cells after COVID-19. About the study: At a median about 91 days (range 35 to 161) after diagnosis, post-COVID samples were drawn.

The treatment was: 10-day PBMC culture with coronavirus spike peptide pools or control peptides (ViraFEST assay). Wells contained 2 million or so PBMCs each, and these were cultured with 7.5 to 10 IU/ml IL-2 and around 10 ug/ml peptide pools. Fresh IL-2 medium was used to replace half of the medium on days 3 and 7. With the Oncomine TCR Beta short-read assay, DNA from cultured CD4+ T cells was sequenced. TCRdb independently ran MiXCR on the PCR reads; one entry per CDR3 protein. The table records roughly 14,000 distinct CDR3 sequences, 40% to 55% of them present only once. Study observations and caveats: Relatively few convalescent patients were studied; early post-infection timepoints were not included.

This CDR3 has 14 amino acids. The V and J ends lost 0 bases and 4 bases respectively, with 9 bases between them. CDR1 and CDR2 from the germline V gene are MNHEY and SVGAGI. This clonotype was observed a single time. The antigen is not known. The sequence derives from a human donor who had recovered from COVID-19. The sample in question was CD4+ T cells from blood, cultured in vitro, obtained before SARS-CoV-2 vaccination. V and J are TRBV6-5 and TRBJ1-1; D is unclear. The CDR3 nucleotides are TGTGCCAGCAGTTACTCGACAAGCAGCACTGAAGCTTTCTTT. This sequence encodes CASSYSTSSTEAFF.